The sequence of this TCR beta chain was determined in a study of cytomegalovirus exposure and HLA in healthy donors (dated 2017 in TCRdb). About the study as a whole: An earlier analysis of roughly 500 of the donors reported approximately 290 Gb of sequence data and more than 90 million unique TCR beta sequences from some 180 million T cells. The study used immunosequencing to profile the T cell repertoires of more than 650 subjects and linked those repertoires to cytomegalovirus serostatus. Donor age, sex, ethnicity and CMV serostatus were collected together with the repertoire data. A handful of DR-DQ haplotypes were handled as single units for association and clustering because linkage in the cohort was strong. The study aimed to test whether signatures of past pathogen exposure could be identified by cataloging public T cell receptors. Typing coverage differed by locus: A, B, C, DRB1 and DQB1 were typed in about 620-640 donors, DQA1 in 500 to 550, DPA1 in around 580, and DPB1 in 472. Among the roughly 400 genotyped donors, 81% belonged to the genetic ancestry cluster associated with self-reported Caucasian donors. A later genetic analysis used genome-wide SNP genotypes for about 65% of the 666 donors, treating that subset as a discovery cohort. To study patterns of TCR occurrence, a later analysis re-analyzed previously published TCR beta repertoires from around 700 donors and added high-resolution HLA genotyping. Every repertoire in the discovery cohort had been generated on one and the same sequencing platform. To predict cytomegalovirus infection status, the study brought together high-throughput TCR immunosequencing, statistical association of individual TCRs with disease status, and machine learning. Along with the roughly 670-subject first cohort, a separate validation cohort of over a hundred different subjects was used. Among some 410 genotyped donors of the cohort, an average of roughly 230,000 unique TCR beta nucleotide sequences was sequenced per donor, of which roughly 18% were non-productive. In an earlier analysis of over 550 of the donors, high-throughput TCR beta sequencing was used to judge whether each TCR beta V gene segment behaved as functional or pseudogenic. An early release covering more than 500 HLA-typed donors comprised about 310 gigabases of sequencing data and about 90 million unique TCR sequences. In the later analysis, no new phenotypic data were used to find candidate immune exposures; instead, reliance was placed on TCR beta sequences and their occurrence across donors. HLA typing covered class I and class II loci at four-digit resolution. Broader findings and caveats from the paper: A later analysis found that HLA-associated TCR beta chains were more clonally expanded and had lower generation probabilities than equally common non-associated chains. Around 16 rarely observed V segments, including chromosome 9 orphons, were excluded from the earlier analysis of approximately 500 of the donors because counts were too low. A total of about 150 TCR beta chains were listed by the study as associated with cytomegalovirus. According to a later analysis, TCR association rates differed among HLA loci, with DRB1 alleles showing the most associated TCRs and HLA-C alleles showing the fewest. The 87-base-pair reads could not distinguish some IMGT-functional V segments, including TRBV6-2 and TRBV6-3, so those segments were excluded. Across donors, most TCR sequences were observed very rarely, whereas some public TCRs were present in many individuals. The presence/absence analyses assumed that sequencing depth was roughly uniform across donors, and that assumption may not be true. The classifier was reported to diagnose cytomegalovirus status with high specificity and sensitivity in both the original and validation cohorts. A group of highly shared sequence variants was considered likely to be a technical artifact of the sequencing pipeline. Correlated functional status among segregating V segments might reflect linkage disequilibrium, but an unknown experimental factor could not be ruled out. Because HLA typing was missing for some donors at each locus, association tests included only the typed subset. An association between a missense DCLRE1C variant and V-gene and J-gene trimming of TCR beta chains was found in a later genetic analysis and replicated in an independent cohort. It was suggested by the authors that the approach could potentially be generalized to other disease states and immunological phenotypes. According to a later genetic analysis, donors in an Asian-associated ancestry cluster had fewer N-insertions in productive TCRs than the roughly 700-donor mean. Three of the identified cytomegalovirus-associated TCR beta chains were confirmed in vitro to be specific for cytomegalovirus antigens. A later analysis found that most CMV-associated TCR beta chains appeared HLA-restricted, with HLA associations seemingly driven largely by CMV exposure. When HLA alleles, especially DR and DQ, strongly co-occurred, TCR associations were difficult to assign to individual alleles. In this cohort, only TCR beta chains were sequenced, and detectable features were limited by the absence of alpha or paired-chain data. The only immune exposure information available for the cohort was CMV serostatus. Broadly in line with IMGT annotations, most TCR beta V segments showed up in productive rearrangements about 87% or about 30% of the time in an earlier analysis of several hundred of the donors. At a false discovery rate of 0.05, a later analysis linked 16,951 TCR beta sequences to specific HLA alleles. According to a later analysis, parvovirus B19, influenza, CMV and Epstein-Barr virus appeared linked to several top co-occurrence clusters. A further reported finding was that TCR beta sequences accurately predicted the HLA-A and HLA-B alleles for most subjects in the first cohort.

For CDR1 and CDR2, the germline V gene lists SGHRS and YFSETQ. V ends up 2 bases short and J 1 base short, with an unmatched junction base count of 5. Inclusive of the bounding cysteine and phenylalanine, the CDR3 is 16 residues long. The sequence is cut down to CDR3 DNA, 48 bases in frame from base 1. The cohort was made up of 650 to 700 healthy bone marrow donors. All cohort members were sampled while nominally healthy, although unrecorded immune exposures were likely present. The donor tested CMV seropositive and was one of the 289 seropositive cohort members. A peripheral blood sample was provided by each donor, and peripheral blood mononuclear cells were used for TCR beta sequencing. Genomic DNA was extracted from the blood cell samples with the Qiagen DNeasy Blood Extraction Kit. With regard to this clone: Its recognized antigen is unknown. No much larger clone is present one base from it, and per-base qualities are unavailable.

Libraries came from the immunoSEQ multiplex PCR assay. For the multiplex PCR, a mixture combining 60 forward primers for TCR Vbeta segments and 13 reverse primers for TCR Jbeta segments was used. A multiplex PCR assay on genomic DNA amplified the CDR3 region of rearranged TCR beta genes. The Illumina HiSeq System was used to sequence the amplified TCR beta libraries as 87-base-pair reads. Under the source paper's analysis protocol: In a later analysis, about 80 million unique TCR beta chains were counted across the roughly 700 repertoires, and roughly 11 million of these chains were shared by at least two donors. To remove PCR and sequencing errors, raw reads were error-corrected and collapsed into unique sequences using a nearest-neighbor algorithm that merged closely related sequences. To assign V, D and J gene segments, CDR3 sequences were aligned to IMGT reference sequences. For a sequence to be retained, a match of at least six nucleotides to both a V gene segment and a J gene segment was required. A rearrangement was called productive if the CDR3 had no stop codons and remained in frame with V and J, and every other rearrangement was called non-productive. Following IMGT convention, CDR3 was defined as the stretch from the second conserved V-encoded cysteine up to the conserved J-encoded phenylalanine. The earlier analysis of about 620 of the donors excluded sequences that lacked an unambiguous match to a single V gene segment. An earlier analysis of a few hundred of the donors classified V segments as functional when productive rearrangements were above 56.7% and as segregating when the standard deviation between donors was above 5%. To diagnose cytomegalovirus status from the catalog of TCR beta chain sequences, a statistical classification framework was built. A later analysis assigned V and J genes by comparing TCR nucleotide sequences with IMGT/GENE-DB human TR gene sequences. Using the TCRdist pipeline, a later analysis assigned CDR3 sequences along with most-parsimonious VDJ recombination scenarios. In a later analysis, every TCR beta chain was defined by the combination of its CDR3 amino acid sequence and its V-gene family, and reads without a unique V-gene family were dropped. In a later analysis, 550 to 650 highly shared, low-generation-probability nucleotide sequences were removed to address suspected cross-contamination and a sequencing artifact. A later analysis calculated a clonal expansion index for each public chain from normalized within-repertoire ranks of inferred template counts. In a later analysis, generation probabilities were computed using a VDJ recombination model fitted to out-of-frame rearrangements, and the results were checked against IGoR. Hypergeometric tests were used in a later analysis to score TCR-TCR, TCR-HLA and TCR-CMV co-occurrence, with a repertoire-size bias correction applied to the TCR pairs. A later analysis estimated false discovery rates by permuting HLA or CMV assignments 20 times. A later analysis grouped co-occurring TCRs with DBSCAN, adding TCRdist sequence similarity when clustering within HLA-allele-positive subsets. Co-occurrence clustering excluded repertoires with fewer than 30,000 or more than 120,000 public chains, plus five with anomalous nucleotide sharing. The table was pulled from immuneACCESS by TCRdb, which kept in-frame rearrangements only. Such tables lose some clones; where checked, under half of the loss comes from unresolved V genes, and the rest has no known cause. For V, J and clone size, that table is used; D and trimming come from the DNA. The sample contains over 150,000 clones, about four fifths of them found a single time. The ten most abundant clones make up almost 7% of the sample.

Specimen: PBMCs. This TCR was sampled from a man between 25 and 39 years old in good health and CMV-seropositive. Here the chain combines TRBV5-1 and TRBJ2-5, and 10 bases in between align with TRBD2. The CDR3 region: CASSFTSGTGQETQYF. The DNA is TGCGCCAGCAGCTTCACTAGCGGGACGGGCCAAGAGACCCAGTACTTC.